These 18 T cell receptor beta chains came from one sample sequenced in a study of post-analysis software for immune sequencing data. Study outcomes and limitations: Five or six TRBV segments, TRBV5-6, TRBV5-1 and TRBV20-1 among them, were found more frequent in patients than controls.

Every TCR beta cDNA library bore unique molecular identifiers. TCRdb redid the calling of the PCR reads with MiXCR, one entry per CDR3 protein. The data contain 600,000 to 750,000 distinct CDR3 sequences, around 60% of them singletons. No antigens are known for them. Sequences were obtained from blood. These receptors all stem from a girl aged 2 to 10 with multiple sclerosis.

The table lists this clonotype with a few counts. The chain joins TRBV11-2 to TRBJ2-1, with no clear D. This CDR3 contains 17 residues. Germline CDR1 is SGHAT and CDR2 is FQNNGV. The V end was cut by 1 base, the J end by 1 base, with 14 bases between. The CDR3 loop is CASSLVEFGISYNEQFF. For the CDR3, the DNA is TGTGCCAGCAGCTTAGTAGAATTTGGGATTTCCTACAATGAGCAGTTCTTC.

The chain has TRBV7-9 and TRBJ2-7; weak D call: TRBD1 (6 bases). Matching the DNA end better, TRBJ2-5 makes the J call doubtful. The CDR3 has 14 amino acids. CDR1 is SEHNR, CDR2 FQNEAQ, per germline (reference sequence). The CDR3 DNA sequence: TGTGCCAGCAGCTTAACATACAGGGAAGAGACCCAGTACTTC. It translates to CASSLTYREETQYF.

J is TRBJ2-7 and V is TRBV20-1, with 9 bases lining up with TRBD2. The CDR3 sequence is 18 residues long. Germline V gene sequence: CDR1 DFQATT, CDR2 SNEGSKA (reference sequence). J gave up 6 bases and V 2 bases, and 20 bases lay outside the gene matches. The CDR3 sequence is CSARTPVGSGSRTSEQYF. The CDR3 nucleotides are TGCAGTGCTAGAACCCCGGTGGGTAGCGGGAGTAGAACCAGCGAGCAGTACTTC.

The chain recombines TRBV27 with TRBJ2-7; D is uncertain. The germline V gene encodes CDR1 MNHEY and CDR2 SMNVEV (reference sequence). The V end was cut by 5 bases, the J end by 7 bases, with 9 bases between. This CDR3 is 11 amino acids long. As DNA, the CDR3 is TGTGCCAGCAGTACCCCAGGAGAGCAGTACTTC. This gives the protein CASSTPGEQYF.

With regard to this clonotype: A junction boundary mismatches the germline segment, possibly from a read error. The chain links TRBV27 to TRBJ2-4; TRBD2 matches at 8 bases. The better agreement between TRBJ2-7 and the DNA end casts doubt on the J call. CDR3 size: 15 residues. Germline-derived CDR1 and CDR2 are MNHEY and SMNVEV (reference sequence). The CDR3 loop is CTSSLSAGDLYEQYF. The CDR3, as DNA: TGTACCAGCAGTTTATCAGCGGGAGATCTCTACGAGCAGTACTTC.

As for this clonotype: One junction end does not reproduce the germline sequence, and a read error may be involved. The chain couples TRBV3-1 to TRBJ2-1; no reliable D call. Germline assignment: CDR1 LGHDT and CDR2 YNNKEL (reference sequence). This CDR3 is 16 amino acids long. DNA of the CDR3: TGTTCCAGCAGCCAATGTGGGTCCATAAGTGGGAATGAGCAGTTCTTC. Amino acids: CSSSQCGSISGNEQFF.

This clonotype occurred a few times. The chain combines TRBV6-1 with TRBJ2-5; 7 bases match TRBD2. Germline CDR1 is MNHNS and CDR2 is SASEGT. The J segment lost 1 base and the V segment lost 4 bases, leaving 6 bases of the junction unmatched. The CDR3 has 15 residues. The CDR3 bases are TGTGCCAGCAGTGTGTTGGCTAGCGGCCAAGAGACCCAGTACTTC. It is translated as CASSVLASGQETQYF.

This clonotype was detected only once. The rearrangement uses TRBV20-1 and TRBJ1-5, with a possible D match to TRBD1 (5 bases). Trimming stripped 6 bases from V and 5 bases from J, with 11 bases between. The germline V gene has CDR1 DFQATT and CDR2 SNEGSKA (reference sequence). This CDR3 comprises 12 residues. The CDR3 nucleotides are TGCAGTGCGGGGGATCTGGATCAGCCCCAGCATTTT. It yields the protein CSAGDLDQPQHF.

This clonotype was picked up a small number of times. V gene TRBV7-2 combines with J gene TRBJ2-5; D possibly corresponds to TRBD1 (6 bases). Trimming left V 7 bases short and J 3 bases short, with 15 bases between. CDR3 length: 14 residues. Germline V gene data show CDR1 as SGHTA and CDR2 as FQGNSA. The CDR3 here is CASTITRDKETQYF. CDR3 DNA sequence: TGTGCCAGCACCATTACCCGGGACAAAGAGACCCAGTACTTC.

V is TRBV7-8 and J is TRBJ2-7; D is possibly TRBD2 (6 bases). V dropped 1 base and J dropped 4 bases, with 17 bases sitting between them. Germline CDR1 is SGHVS and CDR2 is FQNEAQ. CDR3 length: 16 amino acids. This CDR3 is CASSLGMSSVGYEQYF. The DNA of the CDR3 is TGTGCCAGCAGCTTAGGGATGTCTAGCGTTGGTTACGAGCAGTACTTC. Combining the CDR3 with reference TRBV7-8 and TRBJ2-7 gives the whole variable domain GAGVSQSPRYKVAKRGQDVALRCDPISGHVSLFWYQQALGQGPEFLTYFQNEAQLDKSGLPSDRFFAERPEGSVSTLKIQRTQQEDSAVYLCASSLGMSSVGYEQYFGPGTRLTVT.

On this clonotype itself: Its ends do not fully match the called genes, so a read error is possible. The chain is built from TRBV10-2 and TRBJ2-1, with D possibly being TRBD2 (6 bases). The length of the CDR3 is 17 residues. The germline V gene encodes CDR1 WSHSY and CDR2 SAAADI. The CDR3 is CTSLNPSGGLHYNEQFF. The CDR3 region has the DNA TGCACCAGCCTTAACCCCTCTGGGGGGTTACACTACAATGAGCAGTTCTTC.

V is TRBV6-5 and J is TRBJ1-6; D uncertain. The CDR3 is made up of 15 amino acids. The germline CDR1 and CDR2 sequences are MNHEY and SVGAGI. V was pared by 5 bases and J by 7 bases, with 15 bases between. The CDR3 protein is CASSIGPGENSPLHF. The CDR3 nucleotides are TGTGCCAGCAGTATTGGTCCGGGAGAGAATTCACCCCTCCACTTT.

The chain combines TRBV20-1 with TRBJ2-1; 13 nucleotides align to TRBD2. Per the germline V gene, CDR1 is DFQATT and CDR2 is SNEGSKA (reference sequence). Trimming cost V 1 base and J 7 bases; bases outside gene matches: 4. CDR3 length equals 15 residues. The CDR3 loop is CSARGTSGRLNEQFF. For the CDR3, the DNA is TGCAGTGCTAGAGGGACTAGCGGGAGATTAAATGAGCAGTTCTTC.

V is TRBV5-1 and J is TRBJ2-1, with 9 positions matching TRBD1. With V trimmed by 4 bases and J by 8 bases, 7 bases remained unmatched. The CDR3 is 14 amino acids. Per germline, CDR1 SGHRS and CDR2 YFSETQ. Written as DNA, the CDR3 is TGCGCCAGCAGCCACGGGACAGGGTTCGATGAGCAGTTCTTC. Translating gives CASSHGTGFDEQFF.

The chain uses TRBV7-9 and TRBJ1-2; D might be TRBD1 (6 bases). This CDR3 spans 14 amino acids. Germline assignment: CDR1 SEHNR and CDR2 FQNEAQ (reference sequence). The germline V and J ends were trimmed by 5 bases and 8 bases, with 18 bases remaining between them. CDR3 loop: CASSPRQALKGYTF. DNA of the CDR3: TGTGCCAGCAGCCCCCGACAGGCCTTGAAGGGCTACACCTTC.

Written as DNA, the CDR3 is TGTGCCAGCAGTTACCGCACAGGGAACTATGGCTACACCTTC. It translates to CASSYRTGNYGYTF. The rearrangement joins TRBV6-6 to TRBJ1-2, with D tentatively TRBD1 (6 bases). The V gene's germline CDR1 is MNHNY and CDR2 SVGAGI (reference sequence). V was trimmed by 2 bases and J by 2 bases, leaving 9 bases between them. CDR3 length: 14 residues.

The CDR3 DNA reads as TGTGCCATCAGTGGGGACAGGGCCCCAAGCGAGCAGTACTTC. As protein: CAISGDRAPSEQYF. The gene calls are TRBV10-3 and TRBJ2-7, with 9 bases identical to TRBD1. CDR3 length: 14 amino acids. The ends lost 4 bases at V and 6 bases at J; junction bases unmatched: 7. Germline V gene data show CDR1 as ENHRY and CDR2 as SYGVKD.

This clonotype was picked up one time. The J gene is TRBJ2-1, the V gene TRBV12-3 or TRBV12-4, with 10 bases lining up with TRBD2. Trimming at V came to 5 bases and at J to 9 bases, leaving 7 bases not matched to a gene. The CDR3 runs 14 residues. CDR3 nucleotides: TGTGCCAGCAGTCCGGGACTAGCGTTGGTTGAGCAGTTCTTC. Translating it yields CASSPGLALVEQFF.